One TCR beta chain is described in this entry. The antigen is not known. Measured with immunoSEQ multiplex PCR; TCRdb has only the in-frame clones, and not every one. The table has around 110,000 clones, about nine tenths seen once; the top ten hold approximately 0.17%. CDR3 size: 15 residues. V dropped 4 bases and J dropped 5; count of bases not matched to a gene: 8. Germline lookup yields CDR1 LNHDA and CDR2 SQIVND (reference sequence). This sample was taken from a study of graft-versus-host responses after intestinal transplantation. The sample was unstimulated CD4+ T cells sorted from spleen or lymph node cells, taken before intestinal transplant. The sequence was obtained from a human donor who received an intestinal transplant. This chain connects TRBV19 to TRBJ2-5; 9 positions match TRBD2. The CDR3 sequence is CASSSGGAGGETQYF. DNA of the CDR3: TGTGCCAGTAGTAGCGGGGGGGCCGGGGGTGAGACCCAGTACTTC. Variable domain in full (rest from reference TRBV19 and TRBJ2-5): DGGITQSPKYLFRKEGQNVTLSCEQNLNHDAMYWYRQDPGQGLRLIYYSQIVNDFQKGDIAEGYSVSREKKESFPLTVTSAQKNPTAFYLCASSSGGAGGETQYFGPGTRLLVL.